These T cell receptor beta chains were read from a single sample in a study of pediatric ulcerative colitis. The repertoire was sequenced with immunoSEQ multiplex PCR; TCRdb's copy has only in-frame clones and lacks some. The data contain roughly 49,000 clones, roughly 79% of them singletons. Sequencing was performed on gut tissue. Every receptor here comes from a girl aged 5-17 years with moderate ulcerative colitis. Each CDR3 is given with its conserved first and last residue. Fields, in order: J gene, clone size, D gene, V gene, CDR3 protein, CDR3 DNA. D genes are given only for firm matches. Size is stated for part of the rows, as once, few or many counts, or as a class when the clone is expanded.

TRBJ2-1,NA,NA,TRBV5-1,CASSLSMGPSYNEQFF,TGCGCCAGCAGCTTGTCCATGGGGCCGTCCTACAATGAGCAGTTCTTC
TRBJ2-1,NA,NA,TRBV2,CASRQGVYNEQFF,TGTGCCAGTCGGCAGGGAGTTTACAATGAGCAGTTCTTC
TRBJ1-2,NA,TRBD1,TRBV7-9,CASSLPGGAGYTF,TGTGCCAGCAGCTTGCCAGGGGGCGCGGGCTACACCTTC
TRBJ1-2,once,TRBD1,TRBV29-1,CSVEEGRGPREGYTF,TGCAGCGTTGAGGAGGGGAGGGGGCCACGGGAGGGCTACACCTTC
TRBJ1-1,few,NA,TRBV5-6,CASSSRSRSGVTEAFF,TGTGCCAGCAGCTCGCGCAGTAGGTCTGGGGTCACTGAAGCTTTCTTT
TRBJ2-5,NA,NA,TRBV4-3,CASSQEMGTQETQYF,TGCGCCAGCAGCCAAGAAATGGGTACCCAGGAGACCCAGTACTTC
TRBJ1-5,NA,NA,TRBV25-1,CASSDPGDAQPQHF,TGTGCCAGCAGTGACCCAGGCGATGCGCAGCCCCAGCATTTT
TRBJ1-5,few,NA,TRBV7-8,CASSLLRNQPQHF,TGTGCCAGCAGCTTACTGAGGAATCAGCCCCAGCATTTT
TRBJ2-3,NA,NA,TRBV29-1,CSVGIGTDTQYF,TGCAGCGTTGGGATTGGCACAGATACGCAGTATTTT
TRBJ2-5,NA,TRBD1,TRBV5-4,CASSFGQGVETQYF,TGTGCCAGCAGTTTCGGACAGGGAGTCGAGACCCAGTACTTC
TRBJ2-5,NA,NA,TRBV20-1,CSANKETQYF,TGCAGTGCAAATAAAGAGACCCAGTACTTC
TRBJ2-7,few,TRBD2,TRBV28,CASSLSGSSSSYEQYF,TGTGCCAGCAGTCTGAGCGGGAGTTCGAGCTCCTACGAGCAGTACTTC
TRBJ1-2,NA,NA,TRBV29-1,CSVEPLGSRDGYTF,TGCAGCGTTGAACCGTTGGGGAGTAGGGATGGCTACACCTTC
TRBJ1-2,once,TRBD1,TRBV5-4,CASSDPTGGTYGYTF,TGTGCCAGCAGCGACCCGACAGGGGGAACGTATGGCTACACCTTC
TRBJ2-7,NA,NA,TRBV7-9,CASSLAERRPYEQYF,TGTGCCAGCAGCTTGGCGGAGCGGAGACCCTACGAGCAGTACTTC
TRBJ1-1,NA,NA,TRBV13,CASSPRNGRWGTEAFF,TGTGCCAGCAGCCCCCGTAATGGGCGCTGGGGCACTGAAGCTTTCTTT
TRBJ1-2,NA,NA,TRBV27,CASSLAANYGYTF,TGTGCCAGCAGTCTCGCGGCTAACTATGGCTACACCTTC
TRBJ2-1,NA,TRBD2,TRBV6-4,CASSRTSGSWGEQFF,TGTGCCAGCAGTCGTACTAGCGGGAGTTGGGGTGAGCAGTTCTTC
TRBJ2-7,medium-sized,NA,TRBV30,CAWIPRGPSEQYF,TGTGCCTGGATCCCTCGAGGCCCGTCCGAGCAGTACTTC
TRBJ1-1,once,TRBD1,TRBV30,CAWSVKGAPTEAFF,TGTGCCTGGAGTGTTAAGGGGGCGCCTACTGAAGCTTTCTTT
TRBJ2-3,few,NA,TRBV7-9,CASSSPKSGGTDTQYF,TGTGCCAGCAGCTCCCCGAAGAGCGGAGGCACAGATACGCAGTATTTT
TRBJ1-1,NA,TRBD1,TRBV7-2,CASRGTGENTEAFF,TGTGCCAGCAGGGGGACAGGAGAGAACACTGAAGCTTTCTTT
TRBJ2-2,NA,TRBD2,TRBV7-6,CASSPGPPAGVTGELFF,TGTGCCAGCAGCCCCGGTCCTCCAGCGGGGGTAACCGGGGAGCTGTTTTTT
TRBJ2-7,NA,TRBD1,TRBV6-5,CASRGGAGGGYEQYF,TGTGCCAGCAGAGGAGGGGCAGGGGGCGGGTACGAGCAGTACTTC
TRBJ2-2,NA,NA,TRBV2,CASYPGTGAGELFF,TGTGCCAGTTATCCTGGGACTGGGGCCGGGGAGCTGTTTTTT
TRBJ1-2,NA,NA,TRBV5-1,CASSLEPILQGVRSYGYTF,TGCGCCAGCAGCTTGGAACCGATCCTTCAGGGCGTTAGAAGCTATGGCTACACCTTC
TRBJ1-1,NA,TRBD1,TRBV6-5,CASSKGGGNTEAFF,TGTGCCAGCAGTAAAGGGGGCGGGAACACTGAAGCTTTCTTT
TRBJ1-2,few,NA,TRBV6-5,CASSSSTTRIYGYTF,TGTGCCAGCAGTTCCTCAACGACCAGGATCTATGGCTACACCTTC
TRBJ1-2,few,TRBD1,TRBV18,CASSAYQGQGFDGYTF,TGTGCCAGCTCAGCGTACCAGGGACAGGGGTTCGATGGCTACACCTTC
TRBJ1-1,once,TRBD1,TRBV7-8,CASSLTYRGENTEAFF,TGTGCCAGCAGCCTAACCTACAGGGGAGAGAACACTGAAGCTTTCTTT
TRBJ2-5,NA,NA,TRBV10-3,CAIRGARGDQETQYF,TGTGCCATCAGAGGAGCTAGGGGGGACCAAGAGACCCAGTACTTC
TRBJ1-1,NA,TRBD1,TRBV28,CASSQQGGKAFF,TGTGCCAGCAGTCAACAGGGGGGGAAAGCTTTCTTT
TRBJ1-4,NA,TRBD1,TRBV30,CAWTYAGGRSEKLFF,TGTGCCTGGACGTACGCAGGGGGCAGGAGTGAAAAACTGTTTTTT
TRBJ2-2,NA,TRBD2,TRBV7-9,CASSFLLAGVTGELFF,TGTGCCAGCAGCTTCCTACTAGCGGGGGTCACCGGGGAGCTGTTTTTT
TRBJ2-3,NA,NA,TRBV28,CASSLWVGRGSSTDTQYF,TGTGCCAGCAGTTTATGGGTCGGGCGAGGCTCTAGCACAGATACGCAGTATTTT
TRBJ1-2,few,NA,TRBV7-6,CASSLDSGGYTF,TGTGCCAGCAGCTTGGATTCTGGTGGCTACACCTTC
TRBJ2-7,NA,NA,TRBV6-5,CASSYRPSTGAYEQYF,TGTGCCAGCAGTTATCGGCCCTCAACCGGAGCCTACGAGCAGTACTTC
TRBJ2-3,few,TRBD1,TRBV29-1,CSVSTGGRDTQYF,TGCAGCGTTTCCACAGGGGGCCGGGATACGCAGTATTTT
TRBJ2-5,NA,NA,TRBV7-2,CASSLAGSGQETQYF,TGTGCCAGCAGCTTAGCAGGGAGCGGGCAAGAGACCCAGTACTTC
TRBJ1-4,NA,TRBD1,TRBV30,CAWSSPGQVLNRGFF,TGTGCCTGGAGTTCCCCGGGACAGGTCTTGAATCGGGGGTTTTTT
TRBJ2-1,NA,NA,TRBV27,CASSFNRRHSYNEQFF,TGTGCCAGCAGTTTCAACAGGAGGCACTCCTACAATGAGCAGTTCTTC
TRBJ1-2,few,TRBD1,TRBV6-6,CASSTRDRVYGYTF,TGTGCCAGCAGTACCCGAGACAGGGTTTATGGCTACACCTTC
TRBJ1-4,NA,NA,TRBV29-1,CSVGGAANEKLFF,TGCAGCGTTGGCGGGGCAGCTAATGAAAAACTGTTTTTT
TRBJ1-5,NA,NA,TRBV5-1,CASSLGGGDQPQHF,TGCGCCAGCAGCTTGGGAGGAGGGGATCAGCCCCAGCATTTT
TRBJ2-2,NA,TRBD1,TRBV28,CASTPLPGQENTGELFF,TGTGCCAGCACCCCCCTTCCAGGACAGGAGAACACCGGGGAGCTGTTTTTT
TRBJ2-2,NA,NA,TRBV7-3,CASSSSSTNTGELFF,TGTGCCAGCAGCTCTAGCAGCACGAACACCGGGGAGCTGTTTTTT
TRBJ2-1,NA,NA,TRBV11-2,CASSFRAPGWSSYNEQFF,TGTGCCAGCAGCTTTAGAGCGCCAGGGTGGAGCTCCTACAATGAGCAGTTCTTC
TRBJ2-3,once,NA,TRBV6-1,CASSEAFARTDTQYF,TGTGCCAGCAGTGAAGCCTTTGCACGCACAGATACGCAGTATTTT
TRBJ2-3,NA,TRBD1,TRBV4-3,CASSRDSLVTDTQYF,TGCGCCAGCAGCCGGGACAGCCTAGTCACAGATACGCAGTATTTT
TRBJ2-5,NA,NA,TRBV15,CATSRGLAYETQYF,TGTGCCACCAGCAGAGGGCTAGCTTACGAGACCCAGTACTTC
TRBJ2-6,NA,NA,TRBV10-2,CASSESTQSAWTRGANVLTF,TGCGCCAGCAGTGAGTCGACCCAATCAGCCTGGACTCGAGGGGCCAACGTCCTGACTTTC
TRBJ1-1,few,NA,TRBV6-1,CASSGRTQNTEAFF,TGTGCCAGCAGTGGACGAACACAGAACACTGAAGCTTTCTTT
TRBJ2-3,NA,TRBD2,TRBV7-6,CASSLAASGGTDTQYF,TGTGCCAGCAGCTTAGCTGCTAGCGGGGGCACAGATACGCAGTATTTT
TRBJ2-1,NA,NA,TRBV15,CATSRSTGDYNEQFF,TGTGCCACCAGCAGATCAACCGGGGACTACAATGAGCAGTTCTTC
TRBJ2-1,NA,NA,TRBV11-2,CASSLRRSYNEQFF,TGTGCCAGCAGCTTAAGAAGGTCCTACAATGAGCAGTTCTTC
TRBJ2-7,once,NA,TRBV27,CASSTGTSYEQYF,TGTGCCTCCTCTACCGGGACAAGCTACGAGCAGTACTTC
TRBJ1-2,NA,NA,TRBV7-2,CASSLLPPGANYGYTF,TGTGCCAGCAGCTTACTCCCCCCAGGGGCCAACTATGGCTACACCTTC